The 24 T cell receptor beta chains given below trace back to one sample, sequenced in a study of glioma-infiltrating T cells after dendritic cell vaccination. Profiled with immunoSEQ multiplex PCR; TCRdb holds only in-frame clones, not every one. There are 80,000 to 100,000 clones in the sample; around 80% occur only once, and about 5.5% lies in the top ten. Indicated time point: after dendritic cell vaccination, including at tumor progression/relapse. This specimen was blood, taken after dendritic cell vaccination. Source of these receptors: a human donor with glioblastoma.

The chain links TRBV6-1 to TRBJ2-7; D unclear. Germline CDR1 MNHNS, CDR2 SASEGT. The CDR3 spans 13 residues. Trimming cost V 6 bases and J 2 bases, with 11 bases left between them. CDR3 loop: CASRHASPYEQYF. The CDR3 DNA is TGTGCCAGCAGACACGCTTCCCCCTACGAGCAGTACTTC.

CDR3 protein: CAWSPGASYGYTF. The CDR3 DNA follows: TGTGCCTGGAGCCCCGGTGCGAGCTATGGCTACACCTTC. The chain has TRBV30 and TRBJ1-2; the D is unclear. Germline V lookup: CDR1 GTSNPN, CDR2 SVGIG (reference sequence). This CDR3 has 13 residues. Trimming took off 3 bases at V and 4 bases at J, with 12 bases between the two ends.

The chain employs TRBV2 and TRBJ2-7, with unresolved D. The CDR3 consists of 11 residues. V lost 4 bases to trimming and J lost 6 bases, with 7 bases between them. Germline loops: CDR1 SNHLY, CDR2 FYNNEI. The CDR3 coding sequence is TGTGCCAGCAGTGTACAGTTCGAGCAGTACTTC. This gives the protein CASSVQFEQYF.

The chain is built from TRBV2 and TRBJ2-2, with 7 bases that match TRBD1. CDR3 length: 16 amino acids. With V trimmed by 8 bases and J by 1 base, 10 bases remained unmatched. Germline CDR1 is SNHLY and CDR2 is FYNNEI. CDR3 coding DNA: TGTGCCAGCTCAGAACAGGGGTTCGAGAACACCGGGGAGCTGTTTTTT. This gives the protein CASSEQGFENTGELFF.

This clone was detected only once. The genes are TRBV7-6 and TRBJ2-1, with 9 bases aligning to TRBD2. CDR1 and CDR2 (germline): SGHVS, FNYEAQ. CDR3 size: 16 residues. V lost 3 bases to trimming and J lost 0 bases; unmatched junction nucleotides: 3. The DNA for the CDR3 is TGTGCCAGCAGCTTGCGCGGGAGGGGCTCCTACAATGAGCAGTTCTTC. Protein: CASSLRGRGSYNEQFF.

This chain joins TRBV6-5 and TRBJ2-7; possible D gene TRBD1, 6 bases. Germline V gives CDR1 MNHEY, CDR2 SVGAGI. V was pared by 2 bases and J by 2 bases, with 10 bases between. This CDR3 has 14 residues. The CDR3 coding sequence is TGTGCCAGCAGTTACGGCAGGGGCCCCTACGAGCAGTACTTC. Amino acid sequence: CASSYGRGPYEQYF.

V gene TRBV30 combines with J gene TRBJ2-2, with D possibly being TRBD1 (6 bases). CDR1 and CDR2 (germline): GTSNPN, SVGIG (reference sequence). There are 16 residues in the CDR3. V dropped 0 bases and J dropped 4 bases, with 15 bases sitting between them. CDR3 amino acids: CAWSVKQGLFTGELFF. DNA of the CDR3: TGTGCCTGGAGTGTTAAACAGGGCTTGTTCACCGGGGAGCTGTTTTTT.

This clone was observed at least ten times. The V gene is TRBV21-1, the J gene TRBJ2-1; TRBD2 is the table's D call, not checked against the DNA. TRBV21-1 is a pseudogene. CDR3 length: 18 amino acids. The CDR3 nucleotides are TGTGCCAGCAGCAAAGGGTTCTGGGGATCTCGAGGGCTAAGGGAGCAGTTCTTC. Translating gives CASSKGFWGSRGLREQFF.

The rearrangement links TRBV28 to TRBJ2-7, with D perhaps TRBD1 (6 bases). Deletions cut 7 bases from V and 3 bases from J, with 16 bases between. Germline V gene lookup returns CDR1 MDHEN and CDR2 SYDVKM. The CDR3 loop spans 14 amino acids. The CDR3 region is CASMPGQNNYEQYF. CDR3 nucleotide sequence: TGTGCCAGCATGCCCGGACAGAACAACTACGAGCAGTACTTC.

The chain couples TRBV5-8 to TRBJ2-5; D not resolved. The CDR3 sequence is 12 residues long. Trimming left V 3 bases short and J 4 bases short, with 7 bases between. Germline V CDR1 and CDR2: SGHTS, YDEGEE. CDR3 nucleotides: TGTGCCAGCAGCTCGTCCCCAGAGACCCAGTACTTC. It codes for CASSSSPETQYF. Looking up the rest from reference TRBV5-8 and TRBJ2-5 gives the full variable domain: EAGVTQSPTHLIKTRGQQATLRCSPISGHTSVYWYQQALGLGLQFLLWYDEGEERNRGNFPPRFSGRQFPNYSSELNVNALELEDSALYLCASSSSPETQYFGPGTRLLVL.

The CDR3 loop is CASSPIRDSPQFF. CDR3 DNA: TGTGCCAGCTCACCGATCAGAGACAGTCCCCAGTTCTTC. This chain uses TRBV18 with TRBJ2-1; maybe TRBD1 (5 bases). This CDR3 is built from 13 residues. V was trimmed by 3 bases and J by 13 bases, leaving 16 bases between them. Germline lookup yields CDR1 KGHSH and CDR2 LQKENI. The full variable domain, its missing parts supplied by reference TRBV18 and TRBJ2-1, is NAGVMQNPRHLVRRRGQEARLRCSPMKGHSHVYWYRQLPEEGLKFMVYLQKENIIDESGMPKERFSAEFPKEGPSILRIQQVVRGDSAAYFCASSPIRDSPQFFGPGTRLTVL.

The chain is built from TRBV29-1 and TRBJ1-4; TRBD1 agrees at 9 bases. Unmatched junction bases numbered 3, after V lost 4 bases and J lost 3 bases. CDR3 size: 14 residues. In germline, CDR1 is SQVTM, CDR2 ANQGSEA. The CDR3 loop is CSVAGQGANEKLFF. The CDR3 coding sequence is TGCAGCGTTGCGGGACAGGGCGCTAATGAAAAACTGTTTTTT.

This chain uses TRBV4-1 with TRBJ1-2, with D hard to call. This CDR3 contains 13 residues. Germline V gene sequence: CDR1 MGHRA, CDR2 YSYEKL. Trimming removed 1 base at V and 2 bases at J, with 5 bases between. CDR3 loop: CASSQARNYGYTF. CDR3 nucleotide sequence: TGCGCCAGCAGCCAAGCCCGGAACTATGGCTACACCTTC.

V and J are TRBV30 and TRBJ1-6; tentatively, D is TRBD1 (5 bases). Trimming removed 6 bases at V and 7 bases at J, with 13 bases between. Germline lookup yields CDR1 GTSNPN and CDR2 SVGIG (reference sequence). The CDR3 length is 13 residues. Written as DNA, the CDR3 is TGTGCCTGTTGTCCGACAGTGAATTCACCCCTCCACTTT. Protein product: CACCPTVNSPLHF.

The chain carries TRBV4-1 and TRBJ2-7, with 10 bases aligning to TRBD2. The V gene end was trimmed by 4 bases and the J gene end by 3 bases; junction bases not matched to a gene: 6. There are 15 residues in the CDR3. Germline CDR1 and CDR2: MGHRA and YSYEKL. In DNA form, the CDR3 reads TGCGCCAGCAGCCCAGTAGCGGGGGGCGACTACGAGCAGTACTTC. Its translation is CASSPVAGGDYEQYF.

This clone occurred a few times. The chain employs TRBV6-1 and TRBJ2-7, with 12 bases fitting TRBD1. V lost 8 bases and J lost 3; bases outside the gene matches: 5. The CDR3 is 14 amino acids. Looked up from germline, CDR1 is MNHNS and CDR2 is SASEGT. CDR3 sequence (DNA): TGTGCCAGCCAAGGGACAGGGGGCTACTACGAGCAGTACTTC. It specifies CASQGTGGYYEQYF.

The DNA for the CDR3 is TGTGCCAGCAGCTTTGGACAGGGACGGGGCACAGATACGCAGTATTTT. This sequence encodes CASSFGQGRGTDTQYF. The chain joins TRBV7-2 to TRBJ2-3; TRBD1 aligns across 8 bases. Germline-derived CDR1 and CDR2 are SGHTA and FQGNSA. With V trimmed by 3 bases and J by 1 base, 6 bases remained unmatched. The CDR3 length is 16 residues.

J is TRBJ2-2 and V is TRBV4-1, with TRBD2 matching 7 bases. The CDR3 length is 15 residues. Germline V gene data show CDR1 as MGHRA and CDR2 as YSYEKL. Trimming at V came to 5 bases and at J to 4 bases, leaving 7 bases not matched to a gene. Written as DNA, the CDR3 is TGCGCCAGCAGCGATCGCGGGGGACCCACCGGGGAGCTGTTTTTT. Encoded protein: CASSDRGGPTGELFF.

This chain joins TRBV18 and TRBJ1-1; 10 bases fit TRBD1. The germline V gene has CDR1 KGHSH and CDR2 LQKENI. V was clipped by 3 bases and J by 1 base; unmatched bases: 5. The CDR3 has 16 amino acids. CDR3 DNA: TGTGCCAGCTCACCTATTCGGACAGGGGGGAACACTGAAGCTTTCTTT. Residues: CASSPIRTGGNTEAFF.

V and J are TRBV30 and TRBJ1-2; possible D gene TRBD1, 6 bases. Germline CDR1 GTSNPN, CDR2 SVGIG (reference sequence). This CDR3 region has 16 residues. V was cut by 3 bases and J by 1 base, with 18 bases left in between. Here the CDR3 reads CAWSRGQPSVNYGYTF. The CDR3 DNA follows: TGTGCCTGGAGCCGAGGACAGCCGTCCGTTAACTATGGCTACACCTTC.

The V call is TRBV5-1, the J call TRBJ2-1, with TRBD2 matching 7 bases. Germline V CDR1 and CDR2: SGHRS, YFSETQ. With 4 bases clipped from V and 7 bases from J, the junction kept 5 bases outside the gene matches. The length of the CDR3 is 13 residues. The CDR3 DNA reads TGCGCCAGCAGCCTGGGGAGGGAGAATGAGCAGTTCTTC. Translated: CASSLGRENEQFF.

The chain links TRBV6-1 to TRBJ1-3, with TRBD1 matching 7 bases. The CDR3 has 15 amino acids. Germline CDR1 MNHNS, CDR2 SASEGT. The V gene end was trimmed by 2 bases and the J gene end by 2 bases; junction bases not matched to a gene: 3. The CDR3: CASSEHRGPGNTIYF. The CDR3 DNA sequence: TGTGCCAGCAGTGAACACAGGGGCCCTGGAAACACCATATATTTT.

DNA for the CDR3: TGCGCCAGCAGCCAGAATCAAGGACAGGGACTTGACTATGGCTACACCTTC. It encodes CASSQNQGQGLDYGYTF. The V call is TRBV4-1, the J call TRBJ1-2, with 8 bases matching TRBD1. V shed 3 bases, J shed 3 bases, and the junction held 12 bases outside the gene matches. CDR1 is MGHRA and CDR2 is YSYEKL in the germline V gene. The CDR3 spans 17 residues.

This chain links TRBV28 with TRBJ1-4, with unresolved D. Germline CDR1 reads MDHEN; CDR2 reads SYDVKM. Trimming cost V 3 bases and J 7 bases, with 9 bases left between them. The CDR3 has 13 amino acids. CDR3 residues: CASSLGGSEKLFF. CDR3 DNA: TGTGCCAGCAGTTTGGGAGGGAGTGAAAAACTGTTTTTT. The full variable domain, its missing parts supplied by reference TRBV28 and TRBJ1-4, is DVKVTQSSRYLVKRTGEKVFLECVQDMDHENMFWYRQDPGLGLRLIYFSYDVKMKEKGDIPEGYSVSREKKERFSLILESASTNQTSMYLCASSLGGSEKLFFGSGTQLSVL.